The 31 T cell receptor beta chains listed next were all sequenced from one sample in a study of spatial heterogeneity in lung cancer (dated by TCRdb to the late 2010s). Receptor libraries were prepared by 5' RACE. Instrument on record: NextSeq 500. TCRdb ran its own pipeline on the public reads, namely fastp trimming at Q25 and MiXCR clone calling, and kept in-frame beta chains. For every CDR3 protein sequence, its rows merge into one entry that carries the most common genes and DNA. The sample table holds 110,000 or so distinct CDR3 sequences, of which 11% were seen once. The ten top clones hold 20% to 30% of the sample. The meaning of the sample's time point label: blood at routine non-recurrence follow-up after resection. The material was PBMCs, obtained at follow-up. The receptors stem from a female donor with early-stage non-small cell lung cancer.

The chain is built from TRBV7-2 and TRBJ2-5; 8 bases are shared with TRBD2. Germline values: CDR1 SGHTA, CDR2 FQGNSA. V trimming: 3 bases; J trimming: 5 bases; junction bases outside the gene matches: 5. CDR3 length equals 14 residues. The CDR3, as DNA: TGTGCCAGCAGCTTCAGCGGGAGAGGCGAGACCCAGTACTTC. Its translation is CASSFSGRGETQYF.

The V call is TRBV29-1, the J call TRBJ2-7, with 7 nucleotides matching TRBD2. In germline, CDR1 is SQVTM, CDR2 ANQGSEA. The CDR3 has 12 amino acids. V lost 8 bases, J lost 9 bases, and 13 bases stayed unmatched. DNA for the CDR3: TGCAGCCCCTCTATGGCGGGAGCGTGGCAGTACTTC. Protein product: CSPSMAGAWQYF.

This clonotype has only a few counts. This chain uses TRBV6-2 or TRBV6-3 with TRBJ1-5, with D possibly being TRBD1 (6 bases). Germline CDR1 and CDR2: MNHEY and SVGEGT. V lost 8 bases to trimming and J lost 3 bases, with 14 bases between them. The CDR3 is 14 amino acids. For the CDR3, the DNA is TGTGCCAGCGCGGCAGGGGCCCTCAATCAGCCCCAGCATTTT. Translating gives CASAAGALNQPQHF.

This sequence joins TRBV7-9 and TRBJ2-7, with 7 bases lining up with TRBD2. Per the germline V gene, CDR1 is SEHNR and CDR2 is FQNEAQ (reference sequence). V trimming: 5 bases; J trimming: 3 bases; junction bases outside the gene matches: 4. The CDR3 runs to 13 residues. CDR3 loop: CASSRPGGYEQYV. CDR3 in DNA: TGTGCCAGCAGCCGGCCGGGGGGCTACGAGCAGTACGTC.

The CDR3 DNA reads TGTGCCAGCAGTTTATCGCGGGCAGGGGCAGATACGCAGTATTTT. Translating it yields CASSLSRAGADTQYF. V is TRBV28 and J is TRBJ2-3; D may be TRBD1 (6 bases). Germline CDR1 is MDHEN and CDR2 is SYDVKM. The V gene lost 1 base and the J gene lost 4 bases, with 12 bases spanning the gap. The CDR3 sequence is 15 residues long.

CDR3 amino acids: CASSLGSPRGTLQYF. CDR3 in DNA: TGTGCCAGCAGTTTAGGCTCTCCCCGGGGTACGTTGCAGTATTTT. V and J are TRBV12-3 or TRBV12-4 and TRBJ2-3; D possibly corresponds to TRBD2 (5 bases). This CDR3 has 15 amino acids. V lost 1 base and J 11 bases, leaving 19 bases between the germline ends.

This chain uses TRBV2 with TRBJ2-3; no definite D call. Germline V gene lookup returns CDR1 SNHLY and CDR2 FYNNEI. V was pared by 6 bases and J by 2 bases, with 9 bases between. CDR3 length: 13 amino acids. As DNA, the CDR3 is TGTGCCAGCAGAATTGGATACACAGATACGCAGTATTTT. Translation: CASRIGYTDTQYF.

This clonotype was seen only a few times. The CDR3 sequence is CASSTPPGELFF. CDR3 DNA sequence: TGTGCCAGCAGTACCCCTCCCGGGGAGCTGTTTTTT. This chain connects TRBV27 to TRBJ2-2; D not certain. Trimming removed 5 bases at V and 6 bases at J, with 7 bases between. The CDR3 consists of 12 residues. Germline V gives CDR1 MNHEY, CDR2 SMNVEV (reference sequence).

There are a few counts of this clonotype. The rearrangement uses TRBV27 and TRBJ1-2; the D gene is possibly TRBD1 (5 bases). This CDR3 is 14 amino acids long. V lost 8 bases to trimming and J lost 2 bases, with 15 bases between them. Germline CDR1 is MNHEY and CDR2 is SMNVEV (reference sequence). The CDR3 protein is CASGQLGRNYGYTF. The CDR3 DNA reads TGTGCCAGCGGCCAGTTGGGGCGGAACTATGGCTACACCTTC.

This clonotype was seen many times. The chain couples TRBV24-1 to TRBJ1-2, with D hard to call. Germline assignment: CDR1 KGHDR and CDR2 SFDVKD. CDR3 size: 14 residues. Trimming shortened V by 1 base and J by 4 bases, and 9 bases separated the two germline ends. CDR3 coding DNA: TGTGCCACCAGTGATTTTCAAACGCGCTATGGCTACACCTTC. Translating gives CATSDFQTRYGYTF.

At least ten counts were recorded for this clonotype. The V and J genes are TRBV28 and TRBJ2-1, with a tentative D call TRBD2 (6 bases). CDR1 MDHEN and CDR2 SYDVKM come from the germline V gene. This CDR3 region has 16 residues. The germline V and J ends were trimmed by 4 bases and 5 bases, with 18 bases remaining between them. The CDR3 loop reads CASSSAGTTKNNEQFF. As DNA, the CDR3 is TGTGCCAGCAGTTCCGCGGGGACCACTAAAAACAATGAGCAGTTCTTC.

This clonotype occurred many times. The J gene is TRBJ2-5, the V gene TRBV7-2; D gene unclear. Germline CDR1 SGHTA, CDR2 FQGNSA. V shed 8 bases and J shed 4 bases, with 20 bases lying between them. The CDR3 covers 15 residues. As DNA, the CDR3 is TGTGCCAGCGGAACGGCGCCGCCCTTGGGAGAGACCCAGTACTTC. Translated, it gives CASGTAPPLGETQYF.

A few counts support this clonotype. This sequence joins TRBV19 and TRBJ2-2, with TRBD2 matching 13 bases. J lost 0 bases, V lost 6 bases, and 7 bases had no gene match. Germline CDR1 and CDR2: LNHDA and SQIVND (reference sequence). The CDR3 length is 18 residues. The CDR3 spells CASRPGLAGPPNTGELFF. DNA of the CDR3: TGTGCCAGTAGACCGGGACTAGCGGGACCCCCGAACACCGGGGAGCTGTTTTTT.

CDR3 DNA sequence: TGTGCCAGCAGCGGACCCGGGCAGATCAATTCACCCCTCCACTTT. This translates into CASSGPGQINSPLHF. The chain couples TRBV9 to TRBJ1-6, with D unclear. This CDR3 is 15 amino acids long. Germline values: CDR1 SGDLS, CDR2 YYNGEE. V was trimmed by 3 bases and J by 7 bases, leaving 14 bases between them.

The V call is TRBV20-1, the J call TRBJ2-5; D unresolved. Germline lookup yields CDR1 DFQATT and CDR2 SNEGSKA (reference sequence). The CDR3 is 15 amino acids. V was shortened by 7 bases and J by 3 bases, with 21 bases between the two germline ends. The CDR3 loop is CSVRQVGKIKETQYF. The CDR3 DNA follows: TGCAGTGTCCGCCAAGTGGGGAAGATTAAAGAGACCCAGTACTTC.

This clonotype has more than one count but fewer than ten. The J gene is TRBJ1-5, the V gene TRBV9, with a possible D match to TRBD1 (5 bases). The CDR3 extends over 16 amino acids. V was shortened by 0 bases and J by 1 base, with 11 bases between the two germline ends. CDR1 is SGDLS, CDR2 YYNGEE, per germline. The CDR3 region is CASSVGVGLSNQPQHF. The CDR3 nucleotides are TGTGCCAGCAGCGTAGGCGTGGGGCTGAGCAATCAGCCCCAGCATTTT.

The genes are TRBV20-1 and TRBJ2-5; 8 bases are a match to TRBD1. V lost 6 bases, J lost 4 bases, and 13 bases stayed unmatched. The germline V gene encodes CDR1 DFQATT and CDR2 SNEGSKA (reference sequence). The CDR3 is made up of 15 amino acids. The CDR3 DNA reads TGCAGTGCCCGTAAGAGTGGACAGGGACTAGAGACCCAGTACTTC. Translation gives CSARKSGQGLETQYF.

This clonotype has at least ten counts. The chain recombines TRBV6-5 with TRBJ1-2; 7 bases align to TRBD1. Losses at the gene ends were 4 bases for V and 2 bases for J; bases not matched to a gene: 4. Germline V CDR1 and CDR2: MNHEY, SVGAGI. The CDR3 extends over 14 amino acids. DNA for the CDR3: TGTGCCAGCAGTTCGACAGGGATCAACTATGGCTACACCTTC. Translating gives CASSSTGINYGYTF.

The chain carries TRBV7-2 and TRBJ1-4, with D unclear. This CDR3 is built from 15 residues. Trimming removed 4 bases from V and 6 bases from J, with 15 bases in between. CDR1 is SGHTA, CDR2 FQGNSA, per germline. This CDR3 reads CASSSYRVPDEKLFF. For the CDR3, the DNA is TGTGCCAGCAGCTCTTATCGAGTTCCTGATGAAAAACTGTTTTTT.

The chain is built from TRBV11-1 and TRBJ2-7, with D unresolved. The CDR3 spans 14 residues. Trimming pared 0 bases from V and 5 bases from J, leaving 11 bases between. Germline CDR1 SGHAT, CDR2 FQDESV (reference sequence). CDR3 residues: CASSLAGIIHEQYF. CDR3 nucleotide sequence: TGTGCCAGCAGCTTAGCGGGAATAATCCACGAGCAGTACTTC.

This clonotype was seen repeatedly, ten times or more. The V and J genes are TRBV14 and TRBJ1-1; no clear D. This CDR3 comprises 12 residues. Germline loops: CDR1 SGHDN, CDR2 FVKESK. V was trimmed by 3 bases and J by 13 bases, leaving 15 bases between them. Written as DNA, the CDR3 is TGTGCCAGCAGCCAGAGCTCCACTGGGGTTTTCTTT. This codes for CASSQSSTGVFF.

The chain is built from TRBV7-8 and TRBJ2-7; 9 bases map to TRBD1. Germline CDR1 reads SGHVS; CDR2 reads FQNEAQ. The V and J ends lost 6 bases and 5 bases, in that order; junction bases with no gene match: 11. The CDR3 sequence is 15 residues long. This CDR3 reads CASRSRDRESHEQYV. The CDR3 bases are TGTGCCAGCAGGAGCCGGGACAGGGAATCCCACGAGCAGTACGTC.

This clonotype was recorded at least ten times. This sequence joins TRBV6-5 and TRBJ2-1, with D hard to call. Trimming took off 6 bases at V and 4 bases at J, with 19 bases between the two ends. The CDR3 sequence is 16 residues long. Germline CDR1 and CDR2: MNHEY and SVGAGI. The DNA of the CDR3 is TGTGCCAGCAGCTGGGGATTCGTGGTCAGGTACAATGAGCAGTTCTTC. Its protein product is CASSWGFVVRYNEQFF.

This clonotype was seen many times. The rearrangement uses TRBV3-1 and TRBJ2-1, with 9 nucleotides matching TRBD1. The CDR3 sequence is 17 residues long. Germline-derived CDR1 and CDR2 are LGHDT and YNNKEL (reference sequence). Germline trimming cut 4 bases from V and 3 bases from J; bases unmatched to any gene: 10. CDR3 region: CASSRLNRGRDYNEQFF. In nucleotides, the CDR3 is TGTGCCAGCAGCCGGCTAAACAGGGGGCGCGACTACAATGAGCAGTTCTTC.

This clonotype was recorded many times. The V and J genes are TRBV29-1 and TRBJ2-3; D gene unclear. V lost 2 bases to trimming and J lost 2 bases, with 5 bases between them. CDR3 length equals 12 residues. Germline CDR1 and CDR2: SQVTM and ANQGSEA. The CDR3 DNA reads TGCAGCGTTGAACCCCCCACAGATACGCAGTATTTT. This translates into CSVEPPTDTQYF.

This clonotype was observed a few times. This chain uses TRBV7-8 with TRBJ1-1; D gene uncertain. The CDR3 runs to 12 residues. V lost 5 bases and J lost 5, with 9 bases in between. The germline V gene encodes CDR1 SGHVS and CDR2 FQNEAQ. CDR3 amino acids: CASSMTKTEAFF. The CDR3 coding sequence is TGTGCCAGCAGCATGACAAAAACTGAAGCTTTCTTT.

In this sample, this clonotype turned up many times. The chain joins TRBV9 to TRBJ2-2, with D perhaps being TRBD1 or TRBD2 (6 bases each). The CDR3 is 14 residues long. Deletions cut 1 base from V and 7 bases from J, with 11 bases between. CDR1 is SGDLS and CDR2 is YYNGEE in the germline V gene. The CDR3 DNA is TGTGCCAGCAGCGTAACCGGGGGCCACGGGGAGCTGTTTTTT. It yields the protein CASSVTGGHGELFF.

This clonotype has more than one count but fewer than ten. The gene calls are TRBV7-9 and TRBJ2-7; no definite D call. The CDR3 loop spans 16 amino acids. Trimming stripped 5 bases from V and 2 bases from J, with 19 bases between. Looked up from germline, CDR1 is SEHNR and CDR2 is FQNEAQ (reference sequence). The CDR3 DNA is TGTGCCAGCAGCGGCAGGCCCGGGCTGGGCCCCTACGAGCAGTACGTC. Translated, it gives CASSGRPGLGPYEQYV.

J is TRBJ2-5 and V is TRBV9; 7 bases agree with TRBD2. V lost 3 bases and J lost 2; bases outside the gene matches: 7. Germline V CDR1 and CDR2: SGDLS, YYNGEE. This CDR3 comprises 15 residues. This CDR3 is CASSGSSGAQETQYF. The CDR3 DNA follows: TGTGCCAGCAGCGGATCTAGCGGAGCACAAGAGACCCAGTACTTC. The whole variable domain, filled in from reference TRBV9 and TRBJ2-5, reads DSGVTQTPKHLITATGQRVTLRCSPRSGDLSVYWYQQSLDQGLQFLIQYYNGEERAKGNILERFSAQQFPDLHSELNLSSLELGDSALYFCASSGSSGAQETQYFGPGTRLLVL.

CDR3 nucleotides: TGTGCCAGCAGCCAAGTCCGGGGGCAGGCTAACAATGAGCAGTTCTTC. It specifies CASSQVRGQANNEQFF. The genes are TRBV14 and TRBJ2-1, with D possibly called TRBD1 or TRBD2 (6 bases each). Trimming shortened V by 1 base and J by 5 bases, and 15 bases separated the two germline ends. The CDR3 is 16 residues long. The germline CDR1 and CDR2 sequences are SGHDN and FVKESK.

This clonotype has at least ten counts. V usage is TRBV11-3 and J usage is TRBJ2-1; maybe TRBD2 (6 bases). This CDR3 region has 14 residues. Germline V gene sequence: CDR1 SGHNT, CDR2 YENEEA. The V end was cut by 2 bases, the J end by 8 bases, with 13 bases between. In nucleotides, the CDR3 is TGTGCCAGCAGCTTAAATCTAGGAGGGGATGAGCAGTTCTTC. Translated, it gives CASSLNLGGDEQFF.